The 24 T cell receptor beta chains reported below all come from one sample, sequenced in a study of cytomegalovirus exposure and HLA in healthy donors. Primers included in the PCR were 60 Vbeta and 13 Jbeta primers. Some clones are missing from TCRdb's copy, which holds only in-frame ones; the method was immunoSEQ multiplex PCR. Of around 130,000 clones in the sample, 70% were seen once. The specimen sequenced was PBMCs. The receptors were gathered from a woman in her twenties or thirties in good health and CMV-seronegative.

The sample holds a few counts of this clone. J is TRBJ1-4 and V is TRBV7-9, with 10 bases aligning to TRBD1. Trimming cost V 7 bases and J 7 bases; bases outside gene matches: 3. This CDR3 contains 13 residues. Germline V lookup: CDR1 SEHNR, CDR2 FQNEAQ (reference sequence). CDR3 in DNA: TGTGCCAGCAACGGACAGGGGGGTGAAAAACTGTTTTTT. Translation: CASNGQGGEKLFF.

CDR3 sequence: CASSEARRGVGYTF. For the CDR3, the DNA is TGTGCCAGCAGTGAAGCGCGGCGGGGTGTGGGCTACACCTTC. The rearrangement joins TRBV2 to TRBJ1-2; D is unclear. In germline, CDR1 is SNHLY, CDR2 FYNNEI. The CDR3 totals 14 residues. V was trimmed by 0 bases and J by 8 bases, leaving 13 bases between them.

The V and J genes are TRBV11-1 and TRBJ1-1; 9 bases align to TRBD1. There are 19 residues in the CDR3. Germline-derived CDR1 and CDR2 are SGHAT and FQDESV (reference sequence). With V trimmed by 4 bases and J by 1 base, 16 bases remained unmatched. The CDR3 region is CASSSSRDRVWMGNTEAFF. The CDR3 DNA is TGTGCCAGCAGCTCGTCCCGGGACAGGGTCTGGATGGGGAACACTGAAGCTTTCTTT.

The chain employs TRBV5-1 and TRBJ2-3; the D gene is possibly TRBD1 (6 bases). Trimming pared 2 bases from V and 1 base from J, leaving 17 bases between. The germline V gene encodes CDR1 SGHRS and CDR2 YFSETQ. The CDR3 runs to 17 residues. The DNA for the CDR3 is TGCGCCAGCAGCTTAATTAGGGGCTCAGGGGGCACAGATACGCAGTATTTT. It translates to CASSLIRGSGGTDTQYF.

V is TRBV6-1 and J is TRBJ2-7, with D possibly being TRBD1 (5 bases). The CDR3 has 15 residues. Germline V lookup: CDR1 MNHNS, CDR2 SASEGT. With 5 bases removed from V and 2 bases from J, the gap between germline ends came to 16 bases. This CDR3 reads CASSIARGHPYEQYF. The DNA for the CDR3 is TGTGCCAGCAGTATTGCAAGGGGCCACCCCTACGAGCAGTACTTC.

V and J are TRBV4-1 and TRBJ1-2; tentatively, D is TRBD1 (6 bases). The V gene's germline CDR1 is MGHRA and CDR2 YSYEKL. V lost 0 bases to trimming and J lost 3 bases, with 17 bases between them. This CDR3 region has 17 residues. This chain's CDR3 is CASSQEVSGQKDYGYTF. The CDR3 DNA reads TGCGCCAGCAGCCAAGAGGTGTCGGGACAAAAGGACTATGGCTACACCTTC.

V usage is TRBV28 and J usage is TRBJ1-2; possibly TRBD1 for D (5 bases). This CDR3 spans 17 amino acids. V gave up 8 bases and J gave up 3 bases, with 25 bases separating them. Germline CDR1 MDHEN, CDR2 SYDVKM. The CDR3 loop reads CASGGLFTGERDYGYTF. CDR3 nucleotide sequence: TGTGCCAGCGGGGGTTTATTCACAGGAGAGCGGGACTATGGCTACACCTTC.

The CDR3 DNA reads as TGTGCCAGCAGCGTAGGTCCGAGTACCACTGAAGCTTTCTTT. Translated: CASSVGPSTTEAFF. The V gene is TRBV9, the J gene TRBJ1-1; D remains ambiguous. There are 14 residues in the CDR3. V lost 0 bases, J lost 4 bases, and 10 bases lay in between. Germline CDR1 and CDR2: SGDLS and YYNGEE. The whole variable domain, remainder taken from reference TRBV9 and TRBJ1-1, is DSGVTQTPKHLITATGQRVTLRCSPRSGDLSVYWYQQSLDQGLQFLIQYYNGEERAKGNILERFSAQQFPDLHSELNLSSLELGDSALYFCASSVGPSTTEAFFGQGTRLTVV.

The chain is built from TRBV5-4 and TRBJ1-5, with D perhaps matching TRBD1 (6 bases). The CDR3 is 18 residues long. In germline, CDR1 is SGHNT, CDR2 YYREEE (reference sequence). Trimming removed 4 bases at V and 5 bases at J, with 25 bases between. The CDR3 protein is CASSRITMTGGRDQPQHF. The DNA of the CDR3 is TGTGCCAGCAGCCGAATAACTATGACAGGAGGCCGGGATCAGCCCCAGCATTTT.

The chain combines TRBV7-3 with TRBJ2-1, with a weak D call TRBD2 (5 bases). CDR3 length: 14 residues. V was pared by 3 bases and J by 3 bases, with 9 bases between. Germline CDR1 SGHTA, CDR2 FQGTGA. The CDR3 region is CASSFSGLYNEQFF. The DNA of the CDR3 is TGTGCCAGCAGCTTCAGCGGACTCTACAATGAGCAGTTCTTC.

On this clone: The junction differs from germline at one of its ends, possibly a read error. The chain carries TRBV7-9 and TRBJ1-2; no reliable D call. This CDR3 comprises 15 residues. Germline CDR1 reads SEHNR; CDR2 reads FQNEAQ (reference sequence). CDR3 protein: CSSSRGTTTNYGYTF. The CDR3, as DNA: TGTTCCAGCAGCCGTGGAACAACTACTAACTATGGCTACACCTTC.

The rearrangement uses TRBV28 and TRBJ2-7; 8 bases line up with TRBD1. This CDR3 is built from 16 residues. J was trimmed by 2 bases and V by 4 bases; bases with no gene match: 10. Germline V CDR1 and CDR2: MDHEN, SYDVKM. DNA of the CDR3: TGTGCCAGCAGTTCTCCACCGGGACAGGTGGCCTACGAGCAGTACGTC. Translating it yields CASSSPPGQVAYEQYV.

The CDR3 nucleotides are TGTGCCAGCAGTCTCGCAGCGGGGTCCTACAATGAGCAGTTCTTC. This codes for CASSLAAGSYNEQFF. This rearrangement joins TRBV28 to TRBJ2-1; 7 bases agree with TRBD2. The CDR3 is 15 amino acids. V shed 5 bases and J 1 base; nucleotides not matched to a gene: 5. Germline CDR1 and CDR2: MDHEN and SYDVKM.

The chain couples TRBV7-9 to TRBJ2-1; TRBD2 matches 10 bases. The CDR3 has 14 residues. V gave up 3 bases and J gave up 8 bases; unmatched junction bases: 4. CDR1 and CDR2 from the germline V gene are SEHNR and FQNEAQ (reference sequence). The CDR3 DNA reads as TGTGCCAGCAGCTTTGAAACTAGCGGGGATGAGCAGTTCTTC. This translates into CASSFETSGDEQFF.

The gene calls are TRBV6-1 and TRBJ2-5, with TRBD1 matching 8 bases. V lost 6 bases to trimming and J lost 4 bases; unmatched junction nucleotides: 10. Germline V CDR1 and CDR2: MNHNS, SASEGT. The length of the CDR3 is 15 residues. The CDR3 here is CASSDRGSLGETQYF. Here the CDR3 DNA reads TGTGCCAGCAGCGACAGGGGTTCCTTGGGAGAGACCCAGTACTTC.

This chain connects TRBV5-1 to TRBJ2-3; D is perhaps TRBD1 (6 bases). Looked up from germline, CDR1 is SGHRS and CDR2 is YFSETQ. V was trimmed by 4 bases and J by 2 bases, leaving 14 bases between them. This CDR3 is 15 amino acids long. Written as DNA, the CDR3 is TGCGCCAGCAGCCGTGGTGGGGGCATCACAGATACGCAGTATTTT. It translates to CASSRGGGITDTQYF. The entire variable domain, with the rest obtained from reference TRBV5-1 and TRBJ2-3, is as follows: KAGVTQTPRYLIKTRGQQVTLSCSPISGHRSVSWYQQTPGQGLQFLFEYFSETQRNKGNFPGRFSGRQFSNSRSEMNVSTLELGDSALYLCASSRGGGITDTQYFGPGTRLTVL.

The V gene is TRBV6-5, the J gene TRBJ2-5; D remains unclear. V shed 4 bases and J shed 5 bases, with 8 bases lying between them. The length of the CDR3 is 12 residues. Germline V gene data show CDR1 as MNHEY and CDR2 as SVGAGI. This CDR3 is CASSSPGETQYF. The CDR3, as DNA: TGTGCCAGCAGTTCCCCCGGGGAGACCCAGTACTTC.

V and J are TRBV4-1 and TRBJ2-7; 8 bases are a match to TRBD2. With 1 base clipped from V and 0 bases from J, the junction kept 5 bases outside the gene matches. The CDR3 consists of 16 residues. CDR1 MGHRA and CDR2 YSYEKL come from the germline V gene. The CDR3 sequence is CASSQGSGRSSYEQYF. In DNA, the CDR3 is TGCGCCAGCAGCCAAGGGAGCGGGAGAAGCTCCTACGAGCAGTACTTC.

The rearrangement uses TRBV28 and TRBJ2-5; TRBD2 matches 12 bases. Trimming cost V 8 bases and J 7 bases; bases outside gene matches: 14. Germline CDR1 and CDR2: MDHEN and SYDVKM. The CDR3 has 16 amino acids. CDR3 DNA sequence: TGTGCCAGCCGCCCAACCGAGCAACTAGCGGGGGGGACCCAGTACTTC. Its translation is CASRPTEQLAGGTQYF.

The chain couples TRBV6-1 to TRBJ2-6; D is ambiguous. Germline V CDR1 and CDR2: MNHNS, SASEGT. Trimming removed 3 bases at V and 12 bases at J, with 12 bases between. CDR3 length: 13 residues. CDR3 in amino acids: CASSESAERVLTF. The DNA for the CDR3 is TGTGCCAGCAGTGAGTCCGCGGAGCGCGTCCTGACTTTC.

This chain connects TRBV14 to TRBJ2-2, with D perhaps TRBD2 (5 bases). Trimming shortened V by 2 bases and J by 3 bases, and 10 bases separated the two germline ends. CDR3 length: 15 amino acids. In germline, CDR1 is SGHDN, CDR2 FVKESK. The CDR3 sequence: CASSQQSGYTGELFF. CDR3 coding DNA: TGTGCCAGCAGCCAACAAAGCGGTTACACCGGGGAGCTGTTTTTT.

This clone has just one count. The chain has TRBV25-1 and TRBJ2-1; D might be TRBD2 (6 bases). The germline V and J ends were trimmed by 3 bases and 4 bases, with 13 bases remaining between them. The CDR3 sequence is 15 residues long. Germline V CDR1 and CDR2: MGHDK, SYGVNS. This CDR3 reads CASSDTSYYYNEQFF. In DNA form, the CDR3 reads TGTGCCAGCAGTGATACTAGCTATTATTACAATGAGCAGTTCTTC.

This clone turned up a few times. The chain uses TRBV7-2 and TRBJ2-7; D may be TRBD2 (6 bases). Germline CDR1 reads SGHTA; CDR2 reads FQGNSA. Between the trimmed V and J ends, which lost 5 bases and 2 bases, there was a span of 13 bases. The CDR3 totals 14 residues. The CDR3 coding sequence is TGTGCCAGCAGCGTCCGGGACTCTACCTACGAGCAGTACTTC. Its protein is CASSVRDSTYEQYF. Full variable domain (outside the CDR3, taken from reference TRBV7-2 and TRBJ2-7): GAGVSQSPSNKVTEKGKDVELRCDPISGHTALYWYRQSLGQGLEFLIYFQGNSAPDKSGLPSDRFSAERTGGSVSTLTIQRTQQEDSAVYLCASSVRDSTYEQYFGPGTRLTVT.

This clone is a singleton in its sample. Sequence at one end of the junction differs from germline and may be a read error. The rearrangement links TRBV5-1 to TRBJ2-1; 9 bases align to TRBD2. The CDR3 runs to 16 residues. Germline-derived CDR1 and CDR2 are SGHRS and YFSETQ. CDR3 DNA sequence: TGCGCCGGCAGCTTTAGGCCTAGCGGGGAGTACAATGAGCAGTTCTTC. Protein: CAGSFRPSGEYNEQFF.